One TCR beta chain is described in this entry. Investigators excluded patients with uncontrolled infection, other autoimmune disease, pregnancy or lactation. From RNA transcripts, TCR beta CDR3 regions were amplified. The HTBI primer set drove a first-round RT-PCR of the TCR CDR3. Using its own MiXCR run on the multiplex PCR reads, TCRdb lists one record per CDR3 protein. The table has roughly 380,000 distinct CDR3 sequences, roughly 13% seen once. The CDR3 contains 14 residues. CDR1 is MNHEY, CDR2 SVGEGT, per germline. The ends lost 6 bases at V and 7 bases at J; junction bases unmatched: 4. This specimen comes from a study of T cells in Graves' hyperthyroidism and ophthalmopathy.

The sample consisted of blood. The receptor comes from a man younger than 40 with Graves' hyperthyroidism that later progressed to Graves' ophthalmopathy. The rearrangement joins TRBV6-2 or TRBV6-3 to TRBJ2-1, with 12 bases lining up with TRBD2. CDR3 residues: CASRLAGGRNEQFF. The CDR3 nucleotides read TGTGCCAGCAGACTAGCGGGGGGCCGGAATGAGCAGTTCTTC.